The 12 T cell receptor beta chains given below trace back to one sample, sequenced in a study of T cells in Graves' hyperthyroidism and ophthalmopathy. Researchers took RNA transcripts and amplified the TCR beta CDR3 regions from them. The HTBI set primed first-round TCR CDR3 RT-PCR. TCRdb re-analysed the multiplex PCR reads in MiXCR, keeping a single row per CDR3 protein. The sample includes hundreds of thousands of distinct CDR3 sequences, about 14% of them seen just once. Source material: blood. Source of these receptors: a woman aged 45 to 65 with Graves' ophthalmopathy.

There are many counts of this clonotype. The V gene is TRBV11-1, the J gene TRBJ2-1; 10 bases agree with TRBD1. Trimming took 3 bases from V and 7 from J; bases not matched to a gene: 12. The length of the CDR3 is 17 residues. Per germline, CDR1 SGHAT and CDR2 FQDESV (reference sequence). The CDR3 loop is CASSFRTWDRGLNEQFF. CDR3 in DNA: TGTGCCAGCAGCTTCCGCACCTGGGACAGGGGTCTTAATGAGCAGTTCTTC.

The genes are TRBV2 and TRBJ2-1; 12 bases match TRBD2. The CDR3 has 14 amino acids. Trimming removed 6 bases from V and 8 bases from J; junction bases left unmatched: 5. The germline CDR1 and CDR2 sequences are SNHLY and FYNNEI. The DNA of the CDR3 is TGTGCCAGCAGGCTAGCGGGAGGGAGGGATGAGCAGTTCTTC. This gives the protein CASRLAGGRDEQFF.

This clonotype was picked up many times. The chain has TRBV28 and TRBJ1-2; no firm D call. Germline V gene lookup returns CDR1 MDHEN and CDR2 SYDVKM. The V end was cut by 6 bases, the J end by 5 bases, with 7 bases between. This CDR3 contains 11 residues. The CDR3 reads CASRSQYGYTF. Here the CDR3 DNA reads TGTGCCAGCAGGTCCCAATATGGCTACACCTTC.

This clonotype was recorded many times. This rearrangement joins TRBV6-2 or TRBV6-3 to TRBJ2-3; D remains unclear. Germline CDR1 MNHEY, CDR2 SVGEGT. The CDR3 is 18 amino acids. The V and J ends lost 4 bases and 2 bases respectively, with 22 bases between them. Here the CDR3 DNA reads TGTGCCAGCAGTTCCCCGCCCGGATATGGCGGAATCACAGATACGCAGTATTTT. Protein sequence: CASSSPPGYGGITDTQYF.

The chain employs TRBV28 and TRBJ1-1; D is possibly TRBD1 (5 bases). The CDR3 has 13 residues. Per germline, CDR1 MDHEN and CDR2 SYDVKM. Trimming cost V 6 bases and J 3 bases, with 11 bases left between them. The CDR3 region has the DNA TGTGCCAGCAGGGGGCCGACGTACACTGAAGCTTTCTTT. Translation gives CASRGPTYTEAFF.

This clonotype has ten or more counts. DNA for the CDR3: TGTGCCAGCAGTGCGGTAGCGCGAGGCAATGAGCAGTTCTTC. This gives the protein CASSAVARGNEQFF. The genes are TRBV6-1 and TRBJ2-1; maybe TRBD2 (5 bases). Germline CDR1 reads MNHNS; CDR2 reads SASEGT. There are 14 residues in the CDR3. Trimming left V 4 bases short and J 6 bases short, with 13 bases between.

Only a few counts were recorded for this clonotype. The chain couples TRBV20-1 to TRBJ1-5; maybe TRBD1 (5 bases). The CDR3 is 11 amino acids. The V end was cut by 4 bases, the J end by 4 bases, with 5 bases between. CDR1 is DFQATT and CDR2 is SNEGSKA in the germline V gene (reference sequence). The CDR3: CSATGNQPQHF. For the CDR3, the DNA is TGCAGTGCTACAGGGAATCAGCCCCAGCATTTT.

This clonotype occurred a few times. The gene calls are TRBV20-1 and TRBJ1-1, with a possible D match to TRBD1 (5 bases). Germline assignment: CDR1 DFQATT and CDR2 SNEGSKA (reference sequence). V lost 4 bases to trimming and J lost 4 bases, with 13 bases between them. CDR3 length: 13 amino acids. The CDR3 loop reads CSATDQGVTEAFF. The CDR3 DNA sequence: TGCAGTGCTACCGATCAGGGTGTCACTGAAGCTTTCTTT.

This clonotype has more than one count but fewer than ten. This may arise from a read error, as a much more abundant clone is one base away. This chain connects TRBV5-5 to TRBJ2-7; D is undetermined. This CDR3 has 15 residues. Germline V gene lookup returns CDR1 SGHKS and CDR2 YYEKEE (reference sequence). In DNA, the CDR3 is TGTGCCAGCAGCTTGGGTCGGCTAACCTCCCACGAGCAGTACTTC. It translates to CASSLGRLTSHEQYF.

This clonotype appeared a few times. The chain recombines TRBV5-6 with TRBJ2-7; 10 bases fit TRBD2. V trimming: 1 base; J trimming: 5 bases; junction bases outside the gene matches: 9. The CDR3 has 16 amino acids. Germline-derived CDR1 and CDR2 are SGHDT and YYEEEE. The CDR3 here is CASSLSPAGGPHEQYF. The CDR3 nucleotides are TGTGCCAGCAGCTTGTCCCCAGCGGGAGGGCCACACGAGCAGTACTTC.

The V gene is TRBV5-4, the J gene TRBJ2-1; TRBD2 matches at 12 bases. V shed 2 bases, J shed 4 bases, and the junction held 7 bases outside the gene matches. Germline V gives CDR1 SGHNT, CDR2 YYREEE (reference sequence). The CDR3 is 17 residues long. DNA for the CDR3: TGTGCCAGCAGCTTCTTACTAGCGGGAGGAAGTTACAATGAGCAGTTCTTC. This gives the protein CASSFLLAGGSYNEQFF. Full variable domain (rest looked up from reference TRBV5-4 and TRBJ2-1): ETGVTQSPTHLIKTRGQQVTLRCSSQSGHNTVSWYQQALGQGPQFIFQYYREEENGRGNFPPRFSGLQFPNYSSELNVNALELDDSALYLCASSFLLAGGSYNEQFFGPGTRLTVL.

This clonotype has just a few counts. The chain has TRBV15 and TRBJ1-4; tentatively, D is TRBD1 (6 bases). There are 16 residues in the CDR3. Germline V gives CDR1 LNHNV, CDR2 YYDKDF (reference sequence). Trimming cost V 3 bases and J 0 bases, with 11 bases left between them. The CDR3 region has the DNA TGTGCCACCAGCAGGCCCGGACAGACAACTAATGAAAAACTGTTTTTT. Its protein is CATSRPGQTTNEKLFF.